This TCR beta chain was found in a study of cytomegalovirus exposure and HLA in healthy donors. Findings of the study overall: The study labeled fewer than 200 TCR beta chains cytomegalovirus-associated.

Concerning this clone: The target antigen is unknown.

The PCR was carried out with 60 Vbeta primers and 13 Jbeta primers. Using immunoSEQ multiplex PCR, the repertoire was profiled, and TCRdb retains in-frame clones only, with some absent. The table lists about 73,000 clones, roughly 82% of them singletons. Germline V gene lookup returns CDR1 SNHLY and CDR2 FYNNEI. CDR3 size: 18 residues. V gave up 2 bases and J gave up 7 bases; unmatched junction bases: 17. The gene calls are TRBV2 and TRBJ1-1, with 9 bases identical to TRBD1. What was sequenced was PBMCs. The receptor's source is a man aged 65-85 years in good health and CMV-seronegative. The CDR3 DNA is TGTGCCAGCAGTGAATTTTCGGTCTGGGACAGGGCTCGCGGTGAAGCTTTCTTT. Translation gives CASSEFSVWDRARGEAFF.